Here is one T cell receptor beta chain with its context. Its antigen is not identified. These data are taken from a study of T cell responses to AZD1222 COVID-19 vaccine. Sequencing was performed with immunoSEQ multiplex PCR; in TCRdb, only in-frame clones are kept and a portion is missing. The table has some 120,000 clones, roughly 88% seen once. V was shortened by 1 base and J by 2 bases, with 9 bases between the two germline ends. There are 15 residues in the CDR3. Germline loops: CDR1 SGDLS, CDR2 YYNGEE. General study findings and limits: The study found Spike-specific TCR breadth and depth rose after two AZD1222 doses. The donor group comprised mostly white British people and more females; the analysis possibly underestimated clonal diversity.

The receptor was derived from an adult in good health. This chain links TRBV9 with TRBJ2-2; D is uncertain. The material was peripheral blood, obtained on day 0 of AZD1222 vaccination. This chain's CDR3 is CASSVSHLNTGELFF. The CDR3 coding sequence is TGTGCCAGCAGCGTAAGCCACCTAAACACCGGGGAGCTGTTTTTT.